The TCR beta chain described here comes from a study of OX40 agonist ivuxolimab in advanced cancers. Whole-study context: The patients' treatment was ivuxolimab, an agonistic anti-OX40 (CD134) antibody. Dose-escalation patients suffered from hepatocellular carcinoma, melanoma, renal cell or head and neck cancer.

Patients had blood sampled at baseline and again on cycle 4 day 1 and cycle 7 day 1. Data came from immunoSEQ multiplex PCR; TCRdb stores just in-frame clones and leaves some out. The sample holds roughly 87,000 clones; approximately 91% are singletons and the top ten take more than 0.6%. Germline lookup yields CDR1 MDHEN and CDR2 SYDVKM. The CDR3 covers 17 residues. V gave up 4 bases and J gave up 7 bases; unmatched junction bases: 6. This clonotype originated in an adult with an advanced solid tumor such as melanoma, head and neck, liver or kidney cancer. The chain links TRBV28 to TRBJ2-2; 16 bases are shared with TRBD2. This material consisted of CD4+ or CD8+ T cells sorted from blood, taken in a trial of the OX40 agonist ivuxolimab. In DNA, the CDR3 is TGTGCCAGCAGTTCCGGGACTAGCGGGAGGGAAATCGGGGAGCTGTTTTTT. Translating it yields CASSSGTSGREIGELFF.